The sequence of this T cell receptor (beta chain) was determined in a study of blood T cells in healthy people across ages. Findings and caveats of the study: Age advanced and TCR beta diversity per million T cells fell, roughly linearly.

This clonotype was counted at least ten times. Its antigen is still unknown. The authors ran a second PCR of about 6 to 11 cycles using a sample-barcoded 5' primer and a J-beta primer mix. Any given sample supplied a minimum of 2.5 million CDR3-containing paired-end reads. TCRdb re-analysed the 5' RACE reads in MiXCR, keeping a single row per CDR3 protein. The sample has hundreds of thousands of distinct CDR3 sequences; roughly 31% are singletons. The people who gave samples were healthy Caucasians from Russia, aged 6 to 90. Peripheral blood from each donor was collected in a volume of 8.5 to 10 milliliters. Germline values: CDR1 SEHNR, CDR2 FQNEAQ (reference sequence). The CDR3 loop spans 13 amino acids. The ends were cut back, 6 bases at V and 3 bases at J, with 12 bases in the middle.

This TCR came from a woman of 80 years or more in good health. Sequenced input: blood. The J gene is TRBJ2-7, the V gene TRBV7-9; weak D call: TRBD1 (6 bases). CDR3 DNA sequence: TGTGCCAGCAGGGCAGGGGCAAACTACGAGCAGTACTTC. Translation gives CASRAGANYEQYF.